The T cell receptor beta chain under discussion was sequenced for a study of OX40 agonist ivuxolimab in advanced cancers. Some background on the complete study: Ivuxolimab, which targeted the costimulatory receptor OX40 (CD134), was an agonistic, fully human IgG2 monoclonal antibody. Intravenous ivuxolimab was administered to patients every 2 weeks at six dose levels: 0.01, 0.1, 0.3, 1.5, 3 and 10 mg/kg. Prior anti-PD-1, anti-PD-L1 or anti-CTLA-4 therapy was permitted, and checkpoint inhibitors had been received by approximately 39% of dose-escalation patients. Partial responses occurred in three dose-escalation patients: two with cutaneous melanoma and one with hepatocellular carcinoma. In the dose-escalation cohort, around 80% of patients were male, and the mean age was approximately 60 years with a range of roughly 20 to 79. The monotherapy dose-escalation portion (N of about 50 patients) of the phase I ivuxolimab trial is reported in the paper. Peripheral TCRbeta sequencing aimed to test whether ivuxolimab altered TCR sequence diversity and caused clonal T-cell expansion. Among the roughly 54 dose-escalation patients, 19 had hepatocellular carcinoma, approximately 15 melanoma, 9 renal cell carcinoma and 9 head and neck cancer. What the work shows at the level of the full study, not this receptor alone: Low levels of normalized T-cell clonal expansion were also seen in some nonresponding patients. At doses of 0.1 to 3.0 mg/kg, clonal expansion of both CD4+ and CD8+ T cells in blood was seen between baseline and week 6. The antigen specificity of the peripheral T cells that underwent clonal expansion was not determined. In partial responders in the 0.1-3.0 mg/kg groups, normalized peripheral clonal expansion was found to be among the lowest, especially among CD8+ T cells. After ivuxolimab, expanded clones were on average more numerous among CD8+ T cells than among CD4+ T cells.

The trial excluded patients who had a history of autoimmune disease or who were on systemic immunosuppression. Peripheral blood for TCR sequencing was collected from all dose cohorts at baseline, on cycle 4 day 1, and on cycle 7 day 1. The samples were drawn from a first-in-human, open-label, multicenter phase I dose-escalation trial of ivuxolimab. The trial enrolled adults with locally advanced or metastatic head and neck squamous cell, hepatocellular, melanoma or renal cell carcinoma. CD4+ and CD8+ T cells were sorted separately from peripheral blood before TCR sequencing. For sequencing of the TCRbeta CDR3 region, genomic DNA was extracted from the sorted cells. TCRbeta CDR3 regions were sequenced using the immunoSEQ Assay. Held by TCRdb, this immuneACCESS table contains in-frame sequences only and omits some clones. Under half of the omission traces to an unresolved V gene where checked; the cause of the rest is unknown. Across this sample there are just over 60,000 clones, with more than 85% seen only once. Approximately 0.62% of the sample is held by the ten biggest clonotypes.

Spanning cysteine to phenylalanine, the CDR3 consists of 15 amino acids. Just the 45-base CDR3 DNA is kept, in frame starting at base 1. V sheds 4 bases and J sheds 4 bases, leaving 17 bases between their ends. The germline V gene gives CDR1 as SGDLS and CDR2 as YYNGEE. In the case of this clone: The antigen this receptor binds is unknown. Base qualities were left out, and no much larger clone turns up one base away.

This TCR came from an adult with an advanced solid tumor such as melanoma, head and neck, liver or kidney cancer. Rearrangement joined TRBV9 to TRBJ1-1; there is no confident call for the D gene. The sequenced sample was CD4+ or CD8+ T cells sorted from blood, obtained in a trial of the OX40 agonist ivuxolimab. The nucleotides are TGTGCCAGCAGCCCCCGGGGAGGCCCCCTCACTGAAGCTTTCTTT. It translates to CASSPRGGPLTEAFF. Supplemented by the reference TRBV9 and TRBJ1-1 proteins around the CDR3, the complete variable domain is DSGVTQTPKHLITATGQRVTLRCSPRSGDLSVYWYQQSLDQGLQFLIQYYNGEERAKGNILERFSAQQFPDLHSELNLSSLELGDSALYFCASSPRGGPLTEAFFGQGTRLTVV.